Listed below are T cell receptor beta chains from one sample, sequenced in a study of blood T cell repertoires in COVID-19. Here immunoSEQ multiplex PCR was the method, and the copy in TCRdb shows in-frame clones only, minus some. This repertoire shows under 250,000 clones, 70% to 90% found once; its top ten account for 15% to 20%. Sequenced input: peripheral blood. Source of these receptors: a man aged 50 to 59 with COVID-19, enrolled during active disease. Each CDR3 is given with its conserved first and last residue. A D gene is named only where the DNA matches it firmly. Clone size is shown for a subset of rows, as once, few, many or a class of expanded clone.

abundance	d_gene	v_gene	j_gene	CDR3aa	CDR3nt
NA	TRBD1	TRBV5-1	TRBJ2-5	CASSYRQGTQETQYF	TGCGCCAGCAGCTACCGACAGGGAACCCAAGAGACCCAGTACTTC
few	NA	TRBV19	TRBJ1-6	CASRREEFSPLHF	TGTGCCAGTAGACGGGAGGAATTTTCACCCCTCCACTTT
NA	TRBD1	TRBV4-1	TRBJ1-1	CASSPGQGARDTEAFF	TGCGCCAGCAGCCCGGGACAGGGGGCTAGAGACACTGAAGCTTTCTTT
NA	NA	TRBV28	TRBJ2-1	CASSSSSSPGGGEQFF	NA
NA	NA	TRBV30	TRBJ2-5	CAWSPSPLGTLQETQYF	TGTGCCTGGAGCCCCTCCCCCCTCGGGACACTCCAAGAGACCCAGTACTTC
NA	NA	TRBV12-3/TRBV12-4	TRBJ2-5	CASTTNQETQYF	TGTGCCAGCACTACGAACCAAGAGACCCAGTACTTC
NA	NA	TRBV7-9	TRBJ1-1	CASSSSSSYMNTEAFF	TGTGCCAGCAGCTCGTCTTCGTCCTATATGAACACTGAAGCTTTCTTT
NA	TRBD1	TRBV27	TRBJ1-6	CASSSTGTGWAGDYNSPLHF	TGTGCCAGCAGTTCAACCGGGACAGGGTGGGCTGGGGATTATAATTCACCCCTCCACTTT
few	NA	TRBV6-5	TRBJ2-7	CASRGDLTSYEQYF	TGTGCCAGTAGAGGCGATTTAACCTCCTACGAGCAGTACTTC
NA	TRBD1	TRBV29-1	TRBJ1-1	CSVVQGATTEAFF	TGCAGCGTTGTTCAGGGGGCAACCACTGAAGCTTTCTTT